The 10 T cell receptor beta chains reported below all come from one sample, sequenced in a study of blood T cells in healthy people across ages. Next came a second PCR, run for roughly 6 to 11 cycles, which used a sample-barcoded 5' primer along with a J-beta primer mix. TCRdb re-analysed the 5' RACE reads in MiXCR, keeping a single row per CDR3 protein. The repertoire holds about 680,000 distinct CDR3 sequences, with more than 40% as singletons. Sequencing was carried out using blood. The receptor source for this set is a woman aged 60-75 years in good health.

CDR3 in DNA: TGTGCCAGCAGTGAACAGGCAGGGGTACGATATGGCTACACCTTC. Translated: CASSEQAGVRYGYTF. The rearrangement uses TRBV6-4 and TRBJ1-2, with D possibly TRBD1 on 6 matching bases. The CDR3 runs 15 residues. CDR1 is MRHNA, CDR2 SNTAGT, per germline. The V end lost 3 bases, the J end lost 5 bases, and 16 bases lay between the germline ends.

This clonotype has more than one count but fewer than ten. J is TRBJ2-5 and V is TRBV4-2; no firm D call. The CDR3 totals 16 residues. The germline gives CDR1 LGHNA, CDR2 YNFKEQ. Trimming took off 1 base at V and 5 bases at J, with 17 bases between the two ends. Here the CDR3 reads CASSQGSLAWRETQYF. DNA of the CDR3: TGTGCCAGCAGCCAAGGGTCCCTCGCCTGGCGGGAGACCCAGTACTTC.

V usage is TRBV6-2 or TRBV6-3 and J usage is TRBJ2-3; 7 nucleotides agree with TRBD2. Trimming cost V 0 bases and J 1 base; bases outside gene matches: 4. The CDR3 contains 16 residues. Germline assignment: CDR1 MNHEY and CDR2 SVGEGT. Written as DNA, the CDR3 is TGTGCCAGCAGTTACTCGCGCGGGAGTGGCACAGATACGCAGTATTTT. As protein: CASSYSRGSGTDTQYF.

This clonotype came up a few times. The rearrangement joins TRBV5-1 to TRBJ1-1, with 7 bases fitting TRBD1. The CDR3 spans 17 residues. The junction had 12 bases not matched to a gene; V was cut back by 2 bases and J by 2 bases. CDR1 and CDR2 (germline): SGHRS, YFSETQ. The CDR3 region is CASSFLTGTRANTEAFF. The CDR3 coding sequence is TGCGCCAGCAGCTTCTTGACAGGGACGAGGGCAAACACTGAAGCTTTCTTT.

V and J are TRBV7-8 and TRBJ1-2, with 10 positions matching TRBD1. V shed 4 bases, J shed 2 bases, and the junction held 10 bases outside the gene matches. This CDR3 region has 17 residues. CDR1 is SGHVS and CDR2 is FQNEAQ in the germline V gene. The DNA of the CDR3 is TGTGCCAGCAGCTCACGAACCGGGACAGGGGCGAACTATGGCTACACCTTC. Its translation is CASSSRTGTGANYGYTF.

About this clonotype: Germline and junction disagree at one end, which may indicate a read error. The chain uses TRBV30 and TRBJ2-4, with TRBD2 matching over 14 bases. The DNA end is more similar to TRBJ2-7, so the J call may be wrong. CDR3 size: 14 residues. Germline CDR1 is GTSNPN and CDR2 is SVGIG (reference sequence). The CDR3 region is CAWNPGLAGGEQYF. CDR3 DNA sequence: TGCGCCTGGAACCCCGGACTAGCGGGAGGCGAGCAGTACTTC.

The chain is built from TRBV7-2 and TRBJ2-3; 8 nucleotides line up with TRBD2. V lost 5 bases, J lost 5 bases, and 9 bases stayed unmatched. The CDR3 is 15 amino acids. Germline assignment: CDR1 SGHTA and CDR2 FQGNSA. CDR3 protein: CASSPSRLARDTQYF. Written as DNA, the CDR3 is TGTGCCAGCAGCCCAAGCCGACTAGCGCGAGATACGCAGTATTTT.

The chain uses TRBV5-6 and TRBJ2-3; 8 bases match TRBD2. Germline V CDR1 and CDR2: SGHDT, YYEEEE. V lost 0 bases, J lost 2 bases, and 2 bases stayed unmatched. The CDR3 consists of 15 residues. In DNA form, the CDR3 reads TGTGCCAGCAGCTTGGGACTAGCGCTCACAGATACGCAGTATTTT. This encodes CASSLGLALTDTQYF.

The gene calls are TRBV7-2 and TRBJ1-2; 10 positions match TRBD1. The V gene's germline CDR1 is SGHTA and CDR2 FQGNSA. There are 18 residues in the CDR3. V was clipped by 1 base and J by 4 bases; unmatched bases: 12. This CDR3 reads CASSLVFRGQGRAYGYTF. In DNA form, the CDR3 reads TGTGCCAGCAGCTTAGTGTTCCGGGGACAGGGGAGAGCCTATGGCTACACCTTC.

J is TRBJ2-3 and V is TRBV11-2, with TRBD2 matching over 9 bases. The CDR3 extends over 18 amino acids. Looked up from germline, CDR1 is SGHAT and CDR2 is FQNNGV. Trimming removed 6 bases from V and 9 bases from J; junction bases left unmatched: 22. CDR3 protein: CASSSPSGASGVSGTQYF. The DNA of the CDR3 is TGTGCCAGCAGTTCCCCCAGCGGGGCTAGCGGGGTCTCAGGGACGCAGTATTTT.